The sequence of this TCR beta chain was determined in a study of blood T cell repertoires in COVID-19. The repertoire was sequenced with immunoSEQ multiplex PCR; TCRdb's copy has only in-frame clones and lacks some. This sample yields fewer than 350,000 clones, of which roughly nine tenths are seen a single time; 12% belongs to the top ten. The CDR3 has 14 amino acids. After removal of 1 base from V and 2 bases from J, the junction contained 0 bases not matched to a gene. Germline V lookup: CDR1 MNHNS, CDR2 SASEGT. The clonotype comes from a woman aged 25 to 45 with COVID-19, enrolled during active disease. The sequenced sample was peripheral blood. The chain has TRBV6-1 and TRBJ2-7, with 9 nucleotides matching TRBD1. CDR3 nucleotides: TGTGCCAGCAGTGAAGGGACAGGGGCCTACGAGCAGTACTTC. Encoded protein: CASSEGTGAYEQYF.